This TCR beta chain came from a study of blood T cell repertoires in COVID-19. The germline gives CDR1 WSHSY, CDR2 SAAADI. Trimming removed 4 bases from V and 2 bases from J, with 16 bases in between. The CDR3 totals 16 residues. Clones were sequenced by immunoSEQ multiplex PCR, and TCRdb holds only the in-frame ones, with some missing. The profile shows roughly 300,000 clones, under 90% of them singletons. The chain has TRBV10-2 and TRBJ2-3; D may be TRBD2 (7 bases). This TCR derives from a man younger than 40 who had recovered from COVID-19. Sequencing used PBMCs or T cells enriched from blood (not recorded which). The CDR3 coding sequence is TGCGCCAGCAGTGGTCTTGGGGGGGCGTCCACAGATACGCAGTATTTT. This sequence encodes CASSGLGGASTDTQYF.